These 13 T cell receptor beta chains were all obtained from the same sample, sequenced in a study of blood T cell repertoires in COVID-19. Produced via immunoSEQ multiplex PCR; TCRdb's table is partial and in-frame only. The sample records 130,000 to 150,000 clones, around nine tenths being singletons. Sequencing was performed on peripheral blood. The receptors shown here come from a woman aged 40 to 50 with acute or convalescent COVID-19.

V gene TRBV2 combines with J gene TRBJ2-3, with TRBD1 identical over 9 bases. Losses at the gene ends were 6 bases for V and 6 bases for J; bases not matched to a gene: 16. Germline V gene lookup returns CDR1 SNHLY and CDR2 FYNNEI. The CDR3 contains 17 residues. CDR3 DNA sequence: TGTGCCAGCAGGCCGGGACAGGGTAAAGCCCACCACGATACGCAGTATTTT. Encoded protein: CASRPGQGKAHHDTQYF.

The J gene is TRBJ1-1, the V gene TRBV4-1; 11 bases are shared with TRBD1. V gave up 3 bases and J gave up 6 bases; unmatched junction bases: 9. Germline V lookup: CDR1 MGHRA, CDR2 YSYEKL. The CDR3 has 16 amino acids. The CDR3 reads CASSHLTGQGGPEAFF. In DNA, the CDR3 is TGCGCCAGCAGCCACCTCACGGGACAGGGGGGCCCTGAAGCTTTCTTT.

CDR3 amino acids: CASGGTVQETQYF. The CDR3 nucleotides read TGTGCCAGCGGCGGGACAGTCCAAGAGACCCAGTACTTC. The V and J genes are TRBV6-5 and TRBJ2-5, with D perhaps matching TRBD1 (7 bases). V shed 8 bases and J shed 1 base, with 11 bases lying between them. CDR1 and CDR2 (germline): MNHEY, SVGAGI. This CDR3 spans 13 amino acids.

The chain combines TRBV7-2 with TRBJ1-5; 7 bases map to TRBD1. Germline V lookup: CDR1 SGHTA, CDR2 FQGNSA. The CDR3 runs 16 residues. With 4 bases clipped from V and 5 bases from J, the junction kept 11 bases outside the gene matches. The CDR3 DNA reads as TGTGCCAGCAGCTGGCAAACAGGGGTGGTCGATCAGCCCCAGCATTTT. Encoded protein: CASSWQTGVVDQPQHF.

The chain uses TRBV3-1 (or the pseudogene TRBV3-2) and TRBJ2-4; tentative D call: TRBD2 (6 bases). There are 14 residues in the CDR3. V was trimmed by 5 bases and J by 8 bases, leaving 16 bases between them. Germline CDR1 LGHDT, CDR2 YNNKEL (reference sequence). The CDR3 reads CASSAKQGGDIQYF. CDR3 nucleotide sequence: TGTGCCAGCAGCGCAAAACAAGGAGGGGACATTCAGTACTTC.

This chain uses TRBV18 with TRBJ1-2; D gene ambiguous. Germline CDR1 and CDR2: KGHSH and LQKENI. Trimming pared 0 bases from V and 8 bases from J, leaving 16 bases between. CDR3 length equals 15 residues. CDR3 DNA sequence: TGTGCCAGCTCACCACCGTACAGCCTGACGCTCGGCTACACCTTC. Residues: CASSPPYSLTLGYTF.

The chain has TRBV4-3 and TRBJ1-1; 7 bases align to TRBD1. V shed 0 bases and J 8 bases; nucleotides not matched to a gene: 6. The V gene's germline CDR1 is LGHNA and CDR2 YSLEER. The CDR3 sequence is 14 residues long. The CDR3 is CASSQEGGTAEAFF. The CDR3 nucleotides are TGCGCCAGCAGCCAAGAAGGAGGGACAGCCGAAGCTTTCTTT.

CDR3 coding DNA: TGTGCCAGCAGCTTAGTGGGGCGCGGTGTTGGGTACAATGAGCAGTTCTTC. It encodes CASSLVGRGVGYNEQFF. The rearrangement uses TRBV7-2 and TRBJ2-1, with D possibly TRBD1 on 5 matching bases. The CDR3 sequence is 17 residues long. Trimming removed 1 base at V and 4 bases at J, with 17 bases between. Looked up from germline, CDR1 is SGHTA and CDR2 is FQGNSA.

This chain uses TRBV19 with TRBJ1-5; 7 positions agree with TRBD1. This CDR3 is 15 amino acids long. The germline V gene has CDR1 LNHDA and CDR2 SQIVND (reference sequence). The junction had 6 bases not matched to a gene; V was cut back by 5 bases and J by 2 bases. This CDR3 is CASSLPQGGNQPQHF. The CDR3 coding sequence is TGTGCCAGTAGTCTCCCCCAGGGGGGCAATCAGCCCCAGCATTTT.

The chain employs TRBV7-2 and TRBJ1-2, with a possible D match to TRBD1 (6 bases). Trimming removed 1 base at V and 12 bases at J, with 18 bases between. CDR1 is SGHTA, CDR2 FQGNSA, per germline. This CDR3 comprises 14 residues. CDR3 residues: CASSLDRALEYHTF. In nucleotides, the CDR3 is TGTGCCAGCAGCTTAGACAGGGCTCTTGAGTACCACACCTTC.

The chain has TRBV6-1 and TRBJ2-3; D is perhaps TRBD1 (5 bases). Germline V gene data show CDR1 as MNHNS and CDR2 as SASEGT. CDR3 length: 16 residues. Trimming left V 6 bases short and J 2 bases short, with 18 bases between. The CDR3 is CASRESTTDPTDTQYF. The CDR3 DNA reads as TGTGCCAGCAGGGAAAGCACGACAGATCCCACAGATACGCAGTATTTT.

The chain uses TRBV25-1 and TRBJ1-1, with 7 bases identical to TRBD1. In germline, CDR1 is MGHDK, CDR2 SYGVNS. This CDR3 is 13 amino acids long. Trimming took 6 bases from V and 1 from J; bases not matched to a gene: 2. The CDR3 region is CASSRQGNTEAFF. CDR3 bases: TGTGCCAGCAGCCGACAGGGGAACACTGAAGCTTTCTTT.

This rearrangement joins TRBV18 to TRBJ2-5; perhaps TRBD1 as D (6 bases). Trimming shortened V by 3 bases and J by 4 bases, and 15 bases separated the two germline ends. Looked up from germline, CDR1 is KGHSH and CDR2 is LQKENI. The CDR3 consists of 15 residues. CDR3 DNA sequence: TGTGCCAGCTCACCTACGCCGGGACACACAGAGACCCAGTACTTC. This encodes CASSPTPGHTETQYF.